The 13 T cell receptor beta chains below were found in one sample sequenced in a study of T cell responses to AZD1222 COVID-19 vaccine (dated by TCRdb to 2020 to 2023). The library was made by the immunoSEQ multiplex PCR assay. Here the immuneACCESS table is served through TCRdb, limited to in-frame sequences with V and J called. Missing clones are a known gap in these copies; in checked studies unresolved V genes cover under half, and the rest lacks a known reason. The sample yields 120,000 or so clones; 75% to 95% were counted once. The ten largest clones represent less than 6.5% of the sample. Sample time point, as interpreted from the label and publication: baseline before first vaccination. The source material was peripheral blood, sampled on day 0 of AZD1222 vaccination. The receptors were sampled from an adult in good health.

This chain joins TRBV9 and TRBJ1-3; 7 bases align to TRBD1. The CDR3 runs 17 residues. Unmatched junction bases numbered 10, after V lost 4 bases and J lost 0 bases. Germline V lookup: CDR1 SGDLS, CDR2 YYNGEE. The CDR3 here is CASSPRDSTSSGNTIYF. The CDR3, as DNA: TGTGCCAGCAGCCCCCGGGACAGCACGAGCTCTGGAAACACCATATATTTT. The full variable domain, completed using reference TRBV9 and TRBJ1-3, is DSGVTQTPKHLITATGQRVTLRCSPRSGDLSVYWYQQSLDQGLQFLIQYYNGEERAKGNILERFSAQQFPDLHSELNLSSLELGDSALYFCASSPRDSTSSGNTIYFGEGSWLTVV.

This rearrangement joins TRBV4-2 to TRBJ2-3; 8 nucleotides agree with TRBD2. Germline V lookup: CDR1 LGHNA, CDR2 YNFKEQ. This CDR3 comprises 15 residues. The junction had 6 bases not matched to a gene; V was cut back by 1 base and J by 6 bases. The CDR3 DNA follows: TGTGCCAGCAGCCAAGGGAATGCGGGAGGTGATACGCAGTATTTT. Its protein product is CASSQGNAGGDTQYF.

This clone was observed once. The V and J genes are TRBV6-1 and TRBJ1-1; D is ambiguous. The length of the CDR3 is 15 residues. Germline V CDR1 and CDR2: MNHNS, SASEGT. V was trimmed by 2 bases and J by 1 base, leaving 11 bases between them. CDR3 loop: CASSEYPAWNTEAFF. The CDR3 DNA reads TGTGCCAGCAGTGAATATCCGGCGTGGAACACTGAAGCTTTCTTT.

Here the CDR3 reads CASSIDLWDRLFF. DNA for the CDR3: TGTGCCAGTAGTATAGATCTATGGGACAGGCTGTTCTTC. The chain recombines TRBV19 with TRBJ2-1; TRBD1 aligns across 8 bases. The CDR3 is made up of 13 amino acids. The V segment lost 0 bases and the J segment 15 bases; nucleotides outside the gene matches: 7. Germline V CDR1 and CDR2: LNHDA, SQIVND (reference sequence).

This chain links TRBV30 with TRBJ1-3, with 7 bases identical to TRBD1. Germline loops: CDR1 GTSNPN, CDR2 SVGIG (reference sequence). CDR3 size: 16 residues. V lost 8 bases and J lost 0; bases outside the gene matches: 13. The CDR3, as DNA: TGTGCCCGTAAGACAGGGCCAGGGGCCTCTGGAAACACCATATATTTT. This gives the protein CARKTGPGASGNTIYF.

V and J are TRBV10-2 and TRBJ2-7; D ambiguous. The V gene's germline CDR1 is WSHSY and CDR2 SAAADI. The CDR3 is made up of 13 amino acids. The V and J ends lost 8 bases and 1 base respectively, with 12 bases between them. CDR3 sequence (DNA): TGCGCCAGCCTAGGCGCCGGGTCCTACGAGCAGTACTTC. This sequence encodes CASLGAGSYEQYF.

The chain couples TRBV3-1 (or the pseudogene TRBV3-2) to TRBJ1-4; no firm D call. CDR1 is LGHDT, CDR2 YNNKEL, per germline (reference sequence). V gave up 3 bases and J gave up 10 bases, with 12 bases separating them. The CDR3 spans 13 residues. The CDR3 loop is CASSHGVDGKLFF. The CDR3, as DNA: TGTGCCAGCAGCCATGGAGTCGACGGAAAACTGTTTTTT.

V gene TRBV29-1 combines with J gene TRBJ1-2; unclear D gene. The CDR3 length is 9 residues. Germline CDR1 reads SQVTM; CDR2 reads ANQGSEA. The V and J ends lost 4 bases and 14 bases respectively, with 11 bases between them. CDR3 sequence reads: CSVAGGQTF. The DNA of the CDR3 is TGCAGCGTTGCGGGCGGGCAAACCTTC.

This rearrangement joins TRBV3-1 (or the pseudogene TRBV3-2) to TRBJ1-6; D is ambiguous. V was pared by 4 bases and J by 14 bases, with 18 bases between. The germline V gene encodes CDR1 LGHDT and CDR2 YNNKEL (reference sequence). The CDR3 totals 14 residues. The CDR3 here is CASSPTWASGALHF. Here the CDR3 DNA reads TGTGCCAGCAGCCCAACCTGGGCTTCCGGGGCCCTCCACTTT.

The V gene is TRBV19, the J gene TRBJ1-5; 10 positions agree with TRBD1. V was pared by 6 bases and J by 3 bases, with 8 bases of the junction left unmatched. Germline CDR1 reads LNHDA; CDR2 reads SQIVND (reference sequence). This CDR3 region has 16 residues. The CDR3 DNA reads TGTGCCAGTAGCCGGGACAGGGGATCCAACAATCAGCCCCAGCATTTT. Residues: CASSRDRGSNNQPQHF.

The DNA for the CDR3 is TGTGCCATCAGTGAGTCGAGACAGACCTCTCCTAGCGAGCAGTACTTC. Protein: CAISESRQTSPSEQYF. The chain has TRBV10-3 and TRBJ2-7, with D possibly TRBD1 on 5 matching bases. The CDR3 has 16 amino acids. Trimming took off 0 bases at V and 6 bases at J, with 18 bases between the two ends. CDR1 ENHRY and CDR2 SYGVKD come from the germline V gene.

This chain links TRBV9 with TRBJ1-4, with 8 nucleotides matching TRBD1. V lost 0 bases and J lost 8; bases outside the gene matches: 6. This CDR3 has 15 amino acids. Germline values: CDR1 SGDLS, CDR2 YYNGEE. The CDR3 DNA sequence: TGTGCCAGCAGCGTAGACCAGGGGGCGAACGAAAAACTGTTTTTT. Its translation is CASSVDQGANEKLFF.

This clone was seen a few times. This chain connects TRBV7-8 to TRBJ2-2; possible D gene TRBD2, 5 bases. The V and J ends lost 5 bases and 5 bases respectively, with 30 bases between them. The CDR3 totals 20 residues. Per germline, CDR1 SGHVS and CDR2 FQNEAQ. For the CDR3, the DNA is TGTGCCAGCAGCCCCCATAATCGCTGGATGGGTCGGGAAGAAACCGGGGAGCTGTTTTTT. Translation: CASSPHNRWMGREETGELFF.